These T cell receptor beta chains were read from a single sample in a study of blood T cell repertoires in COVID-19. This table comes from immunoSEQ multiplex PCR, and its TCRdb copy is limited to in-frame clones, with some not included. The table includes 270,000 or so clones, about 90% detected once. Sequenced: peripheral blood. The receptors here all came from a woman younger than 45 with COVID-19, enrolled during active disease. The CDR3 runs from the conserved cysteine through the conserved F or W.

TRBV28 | CASRTDRGEQYF
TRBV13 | CASSLELTGANYGYTF
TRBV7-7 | CASSLVPGLGNTIYF
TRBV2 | CASRPMGQGIDYGYTF
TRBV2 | CASRASYNSPLHF
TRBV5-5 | CASSLTTDTQYF
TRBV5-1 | CASSLGLAGSYYEQYF
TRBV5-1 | CASSQDRGEAFF
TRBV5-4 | CASSQRTRSSYGYTF
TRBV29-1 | CSGHGGTQYF
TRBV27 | CASSLSVGVVAFF
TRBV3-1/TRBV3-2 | CASSPMTSGGEQYF
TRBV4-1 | CASSHTSTGPYEQYF
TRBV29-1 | CSVGFGEGNGYTF
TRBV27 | CASSPSLVVLAYEQYF
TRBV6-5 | CASLSTGWMNTEAFF
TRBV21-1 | CASQRDSEAFF
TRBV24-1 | CATSDPRTGRRNEQFF
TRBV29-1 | CSVHIAVGELAFF
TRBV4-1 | CASSQNPRSYEQYF
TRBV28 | CASSPAEVGTVVYEQYF
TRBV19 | CASSKLGTGYGYTF
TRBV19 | CASNRQGSNQPQHF
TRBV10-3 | CAISGTAEAFF
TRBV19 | CASSIGTGGYEQYF
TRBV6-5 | CASRVTQGALGGYTF
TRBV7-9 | CASSLGAGPNNEQFF
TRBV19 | CASSIDIVQHF
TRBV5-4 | CASSSYGQQAQGYTF
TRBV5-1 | CASRPTLQGYTDTQYF
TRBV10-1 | CASSGGQGRQSTDTQYF
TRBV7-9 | CAISYGDNNQPQHF
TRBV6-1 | CASSEAMTALISYNEQFF
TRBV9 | CASSVGALQETQYF
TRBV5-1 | CASSWGTHTDTQYF
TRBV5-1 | CASSFGTATDTQYF
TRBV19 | CASKSLGEANEQFF
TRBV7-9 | CASSSKQGTSYEQYF
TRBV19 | CASSLTGFSEQFF
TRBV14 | CASSQVFREKLFF
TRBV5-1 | CASSAGQGGEQFF
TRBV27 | CASSSGTGGETQYF
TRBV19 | CASSISEGQASNEQYF
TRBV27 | CASRVLGGNYGYTF
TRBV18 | CASSPRTGTGGDQPQHF
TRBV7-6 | CASSRGQLAALKETQYF
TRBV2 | CASSDKWGLHEQFF
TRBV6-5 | CASSLPGRGNSPLHF
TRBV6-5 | CASSPGQGRTEAFF
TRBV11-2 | CASSPIAGGTYNEQFF
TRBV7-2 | CASSLVVAGPPGQYF
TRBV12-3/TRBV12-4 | CASSFNEGTEAFF
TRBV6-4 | CASRTGNNSPLHF
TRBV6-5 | CASRPLVNGGELFF
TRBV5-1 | CASSPPGRGMNTEAFF